A single sample gave rise to the 26 T cell receptor beta chains below, sequenced in a study of blood T cell repertoires in COVID-19. The repertoire was sequenced with immunoSEQ multiplex PCR; TCRdb's copy has only in-frame clones and lacks some. The profile shows 260,000 or so clones, about nine tenths of them singletons. The sequencing sample was made of PBMCs or T cells enriched from blood (not recorded which). These receptors were obtained from a woman between 25 and 40 years old with acute COVID-19.

This rearrangement joins TRBV4-3 to TRBJ2-2; tentatively, D is TRBD1 (6 bases). There are 15 residues in the CDR3. The V gene's germline CDR1 is LGHNA and CDR2 YSLEER. V lost 0 bases to trimming and J lost 5 bases, with 10 bases between them. CDR3 DNA: TGCGCCAGCAGCCAAGATCCCAGGGGTACCGGGGAGCTGTTTTTT. Translated, it gives CASSQDPRGTGELFF.

The V and J genes are TRBV5-1 and TRBJ2-1; 15 positions match TRBD2. The CDR3 is 16 residues long. After removal of 4 bases from V and 4 bases from J, the junction contained 3 bases not matched to a gene. Germline CDR1 SGHRS, CDR2 YFSETQ. The CDR3 DNA reads as TGCGCCAGCAGCAGGGGACTAGCGGGGGGTTACAATGAGCAGTTCTTC. Translation gives CASSRGLAGGYNEQFF.

For this clone: This same CDR3 is encoded by further DNA sequences in the sample. V gene TRBV5-6 combines with J gene TRBJ1-5, with a weak D call TRBD1 (5 bases). Germline CDR1 and CDR2: SGHDT and YYEEEE. The CDR3 is 13 amino acids. V lost 2 bases to trimming and J lost 2 bases, with 5 bases between them. The CDR3 loop reads CASSLQGNQPQHF. The CDR3 DNA follows: TGTGCCAGCAGCTTACAGGGCAATCAGCCCCAGCATTTT.

The genes are TRBV27 and TRBJ2-2, with a weak D call TRBD1 (6 bases). Germline assignment: CDR1 MNHEY and CDR2 SMNVEV (reference sequence). Trimming pared 5 bases from V and 4 bases from J, leaving 11 bases between. The CDR3 sequence is 14 residues long. The CDR3 region has the DNA TGTGCCAGCAGTCCGGGACATGGCACCGGGGAGCTGTTTTTT. Its translation: CASSPGHGTGELFF.

The rearrangement links TRBV7-6 to TRBJ1-6; 8 bases map to TRBD1. The ends lost 1 base at V and 6 bases at J; junction bases unmatched: 5. Germline V gene data show CDR1 as SGHVS and CDR2 as FNYEAQ. The CDR3 has 16 amino acids. CDR3 coding DNA: TGTGCCAGCAGCTTAGGGACAGGGCGAGGTAATTCACCCCTCCACTTT. This gives the protein CASSLGTGRGNSPLHF.

The count of this clone is one. V usage is TRBV19 and J usage is TRBJ1-2; 9 bases fit TRBD1. V was clipped by 6 bases and J by 4 bases; unmatched bases: 6. The CDR3 consists of 14 residues. Germline V lookup: CDR1 LNHDA, CDR2 SQIVND (reference sequence). CDR3 residues: CASRQQGAGYGYTF. As DNA, the CDR3 is TGTGCCAGTAGGCAACAGGGGGCTGGCTATGGCTACACCTTC.

V gene TRBV12-3 or TRBV12-4 combines with J gene TRBJ1-4; weak D call: TRBD1 (5 bases). This CDR3 is 13 amino acids long. Trimming shortened V by 2 bases and J by 8 bases, and 9 bases separated the two germline ends. The CDR3 spells CASSLQGFEKLFF. The CDR3 coding sequence is TGTGCCAGCAGTTTACAGGGTTTCGAAAAACTGTTTTTT.

V gene TRBV7-2 combines with J gene TRBJ2-1, with TRBD2 as a possible D gene (5 bases). This CDR3 has 13 amino acids. Germline V CDR1 and CDR2: SGHTA, FQGNSA. V was trimmed by 5 bases and J by 5 bases, leaving 10 bases between them. CDR3 sequence (DNA): TGTGCCAGCAGCAGAGTGAGGGACAATGAGCAGTTCTTC. Translation: CASSRVRDNEQFF.

The rearrangement joins TRBV19 to TRBJ1-1, with D possibly being TRBD1 (5 bases). Per the germline V gene, CDR1 is LNHDA and CDR2 is SQIVND (reference sequence). Trimming took 3 bases from V and 5 from J, leaving 10 bases between them. CDR3 size: 13 residues. As DNA, the CDR3 is TGTGCCAGTAGTATGGGTGGGGCAACTGAAGCTTTCTTT. Amino acids: CASSMGGATEAFF.

The rearrangement joins TRBV29-1 to TRBJ1-2, with D maybe TRBD1 (5 bases). Per the germline V gene, CDR1 is SQVTM and CDR2 is ANQGSEA. The ends were cut back, 5 bases at V and 6 bases at J, with 10 bases in the middle. The CDR3 is made up of 11 amino acids. CDR3 DNA sequence: TGCAGCGTTCCCGGGGGAGATGGCTACACCTTC. Its translation: CSVPGGDGYTF.

V usage is TRBV12-3 or TRBV12-4 and J usage is TRBJ2-1; 9 positions match TRBD1. The CDR3 loop spans 12 amino acids. V shed 4 bases, J shed 12 bases, and the junction held 4 bases outside the gene matches. CDR3 loop: CASSSGQGSQFF. The CDR3 nucleotides read TGTGCCAGCAGTTCGGGACAGGGATCGCAGTTCTTC.

The V gene is TRBV11-2, the J gene TRBJ2-2; 10 bases are a match to TRBD1. The CDR3 is 18 residues long. CDR1 and CDR2 from the germline V gene are SGHAT and FQNNGV. Trimming took 4 bases from V and 5 from J; bases not matched to a gene: 13. CDR3 residues: CASSSRAGTGERTGELFF. The CDR3 region has the DNA TGTGCCAGCAGCTCCAGAGCCGGGACAGGGGAGCGGACCGGGGAGCTGTTTTTT. Filled out from reference TRBV11-2 and TRBJ2-2, the complete variable domain reads EAGVAQSPRYKIIEKRQSVAFWCNPISGHATLYWYQQILGQGPKLLIQFQNNGVVDDSQLPKDRFSAERLKGVDSTLKIQPAKLEDSAVYLCASSSRAGTGERTGELFFGEGSRLTVL.

This sequence joins TRBV10-2 and TRBJ1-6; a possible D gene is TRBD1 (6 bases). V was shortened by 2 bases and J by 4 bases, with 6 bases between the two germline ends. Germline V CDR1 and CDR2: WSHSY, SAAADI. This CDR3 is 14 amino acids long. CDR3 residues: CASSEQGYNSPLHF. The CDR3 DNA reads TGCGCCAGCAGTGAGCAGGGGTATAATTCACCCCTCCACTTT.

The gene calls are TRBV6-2 or TRBV6-3 and TRBJ2-1; 12 nucleotides match TRBD2. The germline CDR1 and CDR2 sequences are MNHEY and SVGEGT. The V and J ends lost 0 bases and 8 bases, in that order; junction bases with no gene match: 5. The CDR3 runs 16 residues. CDR3 loop: CASSYSLAGGPYEQFF. In DNA, the CDR3 is TGTGCCAGCAGTTACTCCCTAGCGGGGGGGCCCTATGAGCAGTTCTTC.

The rearrangement joins TRBV12-5 to TRBJ1-1; 7 nucleotides line up with TRBD1. This CDR3 is built from 14 residues. In germline, CDR1 is LGHNT, CDR2 FRNRAP. Germline trimming cut 2 bases from V and 1 base from J; bases unmatched to any gene: 1. The CDR3 protein is CASGLTGANTEAFF. CDR3 DNA sequence: TGTGCTAGTGGTTTGACAGGGGCGAACACTGAAGCTTTCTTT.

The rearrangement uses TRBV3-1 (or the pseudogene TRBV3-2) and TRBJ2-1, with a weak D call TRBD2 (6 bases). V was trimmed by 4 bases and J by 7 bases, leaving 14 bases between them. The CDR3 consists of 14 residues. Germline CDR1 is LGHDT and CDR2 is YNNKEL (reference sequence). The CDR3 DNA is TGTGCCAGCAGCCGCGCGGGGCCTACTAATGAGCAGTTCTTC. Amino acids: CASSRAGPTNEQFF.

This clone was observed a handful of times. The chain combines TRBV7-2 with TRBJ1-3, with D tentatively TRBD1 (6 bases). Per germline, CDR1 SGHTA and CDR2 FQGNSA. The germline V and J ends were trimmed by 2 bases and 6 bases, with 17 bases remaining between them. The CDR3 is 16 amino acids. The CDR3 bases are TGTGCCAGCAGCTTACGCGGGGGCGAGCTTGTAAACACCATATATTTT. Translation: CASSLRGGELVNTIYF.

The rearrangement uses TRBV6-5 and TRBJ2-7; 7 bases are a match to TRBD1. J gave up 8 bases and V 6 bases, and 7 bases lay outside the gene matches. The V gene's germline CDR1 is MNHEY and CDR2 SVGAGI. This CDR3 spans 12 amino acids. The CDR3 is CASRELQGKQYF. In DNA, the CDR3 is TGTGCCAGCAGAGAGTTACAGGGGAAGCAGTACTTC.

This clone was counted only a few times. The chain combines TRBV11-2 with TRBJ2-7; 7 nucleotides align to TRBD1. Germline CDR1 SGHAT, CDR2 FQNNGV. The CDR3 spans 13 residues. V lost 0 bases and J lost 12; bases outside the gene matches: 8. CDR3 sequence (DNA): TGTGCCAGCAGCTTAGACGGACAGGTCAAAACGTACTTC. The encoded protein is CASSLDGQVKTYF.

The rearrangement joins TRBV7-2 to TRBJ2-1; D possibly corresponds to TRBD2 (5 bases). Germline values: CDR1 SGHTA, CDR2 FQGNSA. Between the trimmed V and J ends, which lost 4 bases and 8 bases, there was a span of 6 bases. The CDR3 consists of 11 residues. The CDR3 here is CASSSGYEQFF. In DNA, the CDR3 is TGTGCCAGCAGCTCGGGGTATGAGCAGTTCTTC.

The V gene is TRBV2, the J gene TRBJ1-2; D not certain. CDR3 length: 14 amino acids. Germline V gene lookup returns CDR1 SNHLY and CDR2 FYNNEI. Trimming cost V 2 bases and J 2 bases, with 9 bases left between them. The CDR3 nucleotides read TGTGCCAGCAGTGAACACACGCCGAACTATGGCTACACCTTC. Translation gives CASSEHTPNYGYTF.

V usage is TRBV5-5 and J usage is TRBJ1-5, with 7 bases fitting TRBD1. Germline V lookup: CDR1 SGHKS, CDR2 YYEKEE (reference sequence). The CDR3 length is 16 residues. The V gene end was trimmed by 0 bases and the J gene end by 5 bases; junction bases not matched to a gene: 8. Here the CDR3 reads CASSLDLQGLHQPQHF. In DNA, the CDR3 is TGTGCCAGCAGCTTGGATTTACAGGGGTTGCATCAGCCCCAGCATTTT.

This chain connects TRBV13 to TRBJ2-7, with D tentatively TRBD2 (7 bases). The CDR3 runs to 16 residues. The germline CDR1 and CDR2 sequences are PRHDT and FYEKMQ (reference sequence). V lost 5 bases and J lost 3, with 20 bases in between. The chain's CDR3 is CASSTRDIPGGYEQYF. Written as DNA, the CDR3 is TGTGCCAGCAGCACCAGGGACATCCCGGGGGGCTACGAGCAGTACTTC. Full variable domain (outside the CDR3, taken from reference TRBV13 and TRBJ2-7): AAGVIQSPRHLIKEKRETATLKCYPIPRHDTVYWYQQGPGQDPQFLISFYEKMQSDKGSIPDRFSAQQFSDYHSELNMSSLELGDSALYFCASSTRDIPGGYEQYFGPGTRLTVT.

The chain has TRBV6-5 and TRBJ1-1; D unclear. This CDR3 is built from 13 residues. Germline V gene sequence: CDR1 MNHEY, CDR2 SVGAGI. V lost 6 bases to trimming and J lost 0 bases, with 8 bases between them. CDR3 in amino acids: CASRVGVNTEAFF. CDR3 bases: TGTGCCAGCAGGGTGGGCGTGAACACTGAAGCTTTCTTT.

Only a few counts were recorded for this clone. The CDR3 reads CASSSQDQGDKLFF. CDR3 bases: TGTGCCAGCAGCTCACAGGATCAGGGGGACAAACTGTTTTTT. The chain is built from TRBV7-9 and TRBJ1-4; 7 bases are shared with TRBD1. Germline assignment: CDR1 SEHNR and CDR2 FQNEAQ (reference sequence). Unmatched junction bases numbered 10, after V lost 4 bases and J lost 11 bases. CDR3 length equals 14 residues.

The chain combines TRBV11-3 with TRBJ1-1; D unclear. V shed 6 bases and J shed 5 bases, with 13 bases lying between them. The CDR3 extends over 13 amino acids. Germline values: CDR1 SGHNT, CDR2 YENEEA. The DNA of the CDR3 is TGTGCCAGCAGTCCAGGTGGAGGGACTGAAGCTTTCTTT. Translating it yields CASSPGGGTEAFF.